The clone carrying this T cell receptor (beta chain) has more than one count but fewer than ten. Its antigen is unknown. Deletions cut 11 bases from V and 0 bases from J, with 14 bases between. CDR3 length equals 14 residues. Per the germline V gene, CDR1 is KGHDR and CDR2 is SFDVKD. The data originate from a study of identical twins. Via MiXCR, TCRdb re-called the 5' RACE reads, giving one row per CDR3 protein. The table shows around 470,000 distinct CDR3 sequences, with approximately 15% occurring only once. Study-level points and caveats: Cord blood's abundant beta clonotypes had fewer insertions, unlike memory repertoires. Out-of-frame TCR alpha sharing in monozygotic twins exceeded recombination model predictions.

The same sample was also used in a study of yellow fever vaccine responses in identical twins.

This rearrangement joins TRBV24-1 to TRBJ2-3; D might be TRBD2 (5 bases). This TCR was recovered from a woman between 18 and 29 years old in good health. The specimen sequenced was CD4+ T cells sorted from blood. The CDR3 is CAITRGGSTDTQYF. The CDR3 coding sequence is TGTGCCATTACACGAGGAGGTAGCACAGATACGCAGTATTTT.